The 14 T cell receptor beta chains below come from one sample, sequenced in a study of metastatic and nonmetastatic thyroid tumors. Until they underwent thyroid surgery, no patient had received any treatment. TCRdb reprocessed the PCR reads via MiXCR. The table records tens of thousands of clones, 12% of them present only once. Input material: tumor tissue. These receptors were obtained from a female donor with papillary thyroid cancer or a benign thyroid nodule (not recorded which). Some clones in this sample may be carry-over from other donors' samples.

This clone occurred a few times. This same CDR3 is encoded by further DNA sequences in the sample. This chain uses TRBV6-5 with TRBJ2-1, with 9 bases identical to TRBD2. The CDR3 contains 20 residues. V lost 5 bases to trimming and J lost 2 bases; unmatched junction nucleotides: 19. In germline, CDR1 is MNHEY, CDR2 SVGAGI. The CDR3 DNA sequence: TGTGCCAGCAGTCCCTCTCTCGGGGTTTCGACTAGCGGAACCTACAATGAGCAGTTCTTC. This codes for CASSPSLGVSTSGTYNEQFF.

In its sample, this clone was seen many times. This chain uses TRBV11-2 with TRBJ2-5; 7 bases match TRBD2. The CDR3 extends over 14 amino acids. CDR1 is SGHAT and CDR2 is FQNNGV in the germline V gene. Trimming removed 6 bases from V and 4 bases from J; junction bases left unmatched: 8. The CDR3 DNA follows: TGTGCCAGCAGGAGAGCGGGAATTTCAGAGACCCAGTACTTC. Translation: CASRRAGISETQYF.

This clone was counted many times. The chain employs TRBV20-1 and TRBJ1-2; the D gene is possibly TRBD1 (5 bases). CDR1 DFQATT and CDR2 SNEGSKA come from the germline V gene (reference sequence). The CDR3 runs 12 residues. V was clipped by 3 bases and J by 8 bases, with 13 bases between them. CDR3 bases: TGCAGTGCTAGGAGCGGGGCGCCAGGCTACACCTTC. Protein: CSARSGAPGYTF.

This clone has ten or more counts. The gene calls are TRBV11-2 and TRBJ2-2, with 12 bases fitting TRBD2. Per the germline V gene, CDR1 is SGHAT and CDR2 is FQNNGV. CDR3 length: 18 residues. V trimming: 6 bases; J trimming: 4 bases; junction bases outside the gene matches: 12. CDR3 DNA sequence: TGTGCCAGCAGTCATCTGACTAGCGGGAGATCAGGCACCGGGGAGCTGTTTTTT. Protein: CASSHLTSGRSGTGELFF.

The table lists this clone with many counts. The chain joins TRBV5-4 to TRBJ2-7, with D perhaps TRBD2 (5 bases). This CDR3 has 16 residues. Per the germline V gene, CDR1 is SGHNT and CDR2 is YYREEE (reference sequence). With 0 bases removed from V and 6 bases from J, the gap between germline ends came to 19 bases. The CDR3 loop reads CASSLVGGAIRGEQYF. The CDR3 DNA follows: TGTGCCAGCAGCTTGGTAGGAGGAGCAATTAGAGGCGAGCAGTACTTC.

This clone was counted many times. The CDR3 bases are TGTGCCACCAGCAGAGATCGGGGCGCGGAAGCTTTCTTT. It codes for CATSRDRGAEAFF. The chain has TRBV15 and TRBJ1-1; D perhaps matches TRBD1 (5 bases). The CDR3 spans 13 residues. Deletions cut 0 bases from V and 8 bases from J, with 10 bases between. CDR1 and CDR2 from the germline V gene are LNHNV and YYDKDF (reference sequence).

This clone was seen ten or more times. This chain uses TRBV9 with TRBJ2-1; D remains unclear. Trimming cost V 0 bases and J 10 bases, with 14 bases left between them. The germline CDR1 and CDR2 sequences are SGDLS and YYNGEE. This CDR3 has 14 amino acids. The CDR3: CASSVEGMGWEQFF. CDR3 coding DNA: TGTGCCAGCAGCGTAGAGGGCATGGGATGGGAGCAGTTCTTC.

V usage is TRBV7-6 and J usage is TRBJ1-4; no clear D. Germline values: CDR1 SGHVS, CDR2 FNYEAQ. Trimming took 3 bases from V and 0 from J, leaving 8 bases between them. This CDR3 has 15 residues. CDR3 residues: CASSLSWATNEKLFF. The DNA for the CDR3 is TGTGCCAGCAGCTTGTCATGGGCAACTAATGAAAAACTGTTTTTT.

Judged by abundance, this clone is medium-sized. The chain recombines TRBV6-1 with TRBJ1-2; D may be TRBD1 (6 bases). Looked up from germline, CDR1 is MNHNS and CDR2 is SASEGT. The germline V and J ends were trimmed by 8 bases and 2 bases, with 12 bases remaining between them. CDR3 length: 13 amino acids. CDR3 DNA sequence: TGTGCCAGCGACAGGACCCGAAACTATGGCTACACCTTC. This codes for CASDRTRNYGYTF.

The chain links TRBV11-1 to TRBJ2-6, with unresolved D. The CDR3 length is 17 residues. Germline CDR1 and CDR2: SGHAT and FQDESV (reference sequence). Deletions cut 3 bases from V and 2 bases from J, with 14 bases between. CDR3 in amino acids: CASSFGQSLTGANVLTF. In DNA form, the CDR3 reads TGTGCCAGCAGCTTTGGGCAGAGCCTAACTGGGGCCAACGTCCTGACTTTC.

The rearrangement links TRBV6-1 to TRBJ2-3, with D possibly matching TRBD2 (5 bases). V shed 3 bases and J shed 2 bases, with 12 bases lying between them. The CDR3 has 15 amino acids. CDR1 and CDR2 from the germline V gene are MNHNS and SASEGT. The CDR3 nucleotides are TGTGCCAGCAGTGACGGATATGGACTCACAGATACGCAGTATTTT. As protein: CASSDGYGLTDTQYF.

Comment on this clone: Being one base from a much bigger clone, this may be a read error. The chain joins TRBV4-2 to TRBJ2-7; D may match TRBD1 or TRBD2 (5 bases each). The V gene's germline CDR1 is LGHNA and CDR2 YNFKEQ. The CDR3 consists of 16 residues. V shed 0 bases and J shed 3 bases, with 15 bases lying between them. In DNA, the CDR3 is TGTGCCAGCAGCCAAGAGGGGCAAGCGGTAGGCTACGAGCAGTACTTC. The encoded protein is CASSQEGQAVGYEQYF.

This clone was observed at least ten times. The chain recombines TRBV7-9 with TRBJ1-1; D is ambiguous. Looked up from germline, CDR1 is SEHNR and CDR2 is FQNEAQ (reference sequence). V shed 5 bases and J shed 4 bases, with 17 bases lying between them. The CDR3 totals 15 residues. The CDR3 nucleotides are TGTGCCAGCAGCCCCCCGGGAAGGGCGGGCACTGAAGCTTTCTTT. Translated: CASSPPGRAGTEAFF.

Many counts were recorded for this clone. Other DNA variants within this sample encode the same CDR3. CDR3 DNA sequence: TGTGCCATCAGCAGGGACAGGGAGAACACTGAAGCTTTCTTT. This codes for CAISRDRENTEAFF. The chain recombines TRBV10-3 with TRBJ1-1; TRBD1 aligns across 9 bases. Trimming took 6 bases from V and 1 from J; bases not matched to a gene: 3. The CDR3 is 14 amino acids. The V gene's germline CDR1 is ENHRY and CDR2 SYGVKD.